What follows is one TCR beta chain and its context. Source study methods: Reference gene primer amplification gave estimated nucleated cell counts. Using immunoSEQ multiplex PCR, the repertoire was profiled, and TCRdb retains in-frame clones only, with some absent. The V and J calls and clone size come from that table; D and trimming were worked out from the DNA. Among 300,000 to 350,000 clones listed, approximately 90% were seen once. This entry comes from a study of blood T cell repertoires in COVID-19. Across the whole study: Spain, Italy and the United States supplied samples that represented acute and convalescent COVID-19. T cells, B-cell-depleted T cells, or PBMCs provided the cDNA or gDNA that served as material.

Germline assignment: CDR1 SGHTA and CDR2 FQGNSA. V dropped 2 bases and J dropped 0; count of bases not matched to a gene: 3. The CDR3 totals 15 residues. The rearrangement uses TRBV7-2 and TRBJ2-7; 8 bases agree with TRBD2. The receptor was isolated from a young man with active or convalescent COVID-19. Sequencing input: peripheral blood. CDR3 region: CASSLWREDSYEQYF. CDR3 DNA: TGTGCCAGCAGCTTATGGCGGGAGGACTCCTACGAGCAGTACTTC.